This T cell receptor beta chain was identified during a study of T cell responses to AZD1222 COVID-19 vaccine. In the case of this clone: This CDR3 is also generated by other DNA sequences in the sample.

In germline, CDR1 is SGHTA, CDR2 FQGNSA. The CDR3 has 13 amino acids. Trimming removed 4 bases at V and 2 bases at J, with 8 bases between. Some clones are missing from TCRdb's copy, which holds only in-frame ones; the method was immunoSEQ multiplex PCR. There are under 140,000 clones in the sample; 65% to 85% occur only once, and about 4.6% lies in the top ten. The clonotype comes from an adult in good health. The specimen was peripheral blood, collected on day 0 of AZD1222 vaccination. The chain joins TRBV7-2 to TRBJ1-1; D is perhaps TRBD1 (5 bases). As DNA, the CDR3 is TGTGCCAGCAGCTCGCAGGGTAACACTGAAGCTTTCTTT. This codes for CASSSQGNTEAFF.